This entry lists 22 T cell receptor beta chains sequenced from one sample in a study of blood T cells in healthy people across ages. Using a J-beta primer mix together with a sample-barcoded 5' primer, a second PCR was run for about 6 to 11 cycles. TCRdb fed the 5' RACE reads into MiXCR, producing one record per CDR3 protein. The sample has about 1,500,000 distinct CDR3 sequences, under 30% seen once. The sample taken for sequencing was blood. All receptors derive from a woman aged 25-40 years in good health.

The chain has TRBV20-1 and TRBJ2-1; D tentatively reads TRBD1 or TRBD2 (5 bases each). The CDR3 contains 18 residues. Trimming shortened V by 3 bases and J by 9 bases, and 30 bases separated the two germline ends. CDR1 is DFQATT and CDR2 is SNEGSKA in the germline V gene (reference sequence). CDR3 residues: CSASSKPRGTVSGSEQFF. The CDR3 region has the DNA TGCAGTGCTAGTAGTAAGCCGAGGGGCACGGTCTCTGGGAGTGAGCAGTTCTTC.

The chain links TRBV3-1 to TRBJ1-6; 8 bases align to TRBD1. With V trimmed by 3 bases and J by 0 bases, 1 base remained unmatched. The germline CDR1 and CDR2 sequences are LGHDT and YNNKEL (reference sequence). This CDR3 region has 16 residues. The CDR3 spells CASSQGQDSYNSPLHF. DNA of the CDR3: TGTGCCAGCAGCCAGGGACAGGACTCCTATAATTCACCCCTCCACTTT. The variable domain in full, completed from reference TRBV3-1 and TRBJ1-6, reads DTAVSQTPKYLVTQMGNDKSIKCEQNLGHDTMYWYKQDSKKFLKIMFSYNNKELIINETVPNRFSPKSPDKAHLNLHINSLELGDSAVYFCASSQGQDSYNSPLHFGNGTRLTVT.

The chain links TRBV2 to TRBJ2-1; the D is unclear. Germline CDR1 and CDR2: SNHLY and FYNNEI. The CDR3 totals 12 residues. The germline V and J ends were trimmed by 10 bases and 5 bases, with 12 bases remaining between them. The CDR3 DNA reads as TGTGCCACCCGAGCTAACCACAATGAGCAGTTCTTC. It yields the protein CATRANHNEQFF.

This clonotype was counted ten times or more. V gene TRBV10-3 combines with J gene TRBJ2-7, with 8 nucleotides matching TRBD1. The CDR3 contains 12 residues. The germline V gene encodes CDR1 ENHRY and CDR2 SYGVKD. The J segment lost 0 bases and the V segment lost 11 bases, leaving 3 bases of the junction unmatched. CDR3 sequence reads: CASTGDSYEQYF. The CDR3 DNA sequence: TGTGCCTCGACAGGGGACTCCTACGAGCAGTACTTC.

The rearrangement joins TRBV27 to TRBJ2-7; 7 bases match TRBD1. Germline V lookup: CDR1 MNHEY, CDR2 SMNVEV (reference sequence). After removal of 4 bases from V and 7 bases from J, the junction contained 25 bases not matched to a gene. The CDR3 has 19 residues. The CDR3 DNA reads TGTGCCAGCAGTTCCCCCGGGAACAGGGGAAAGGTCTCCCACAATGAGCAGTACTTC. Its protein product is CASSSPGNRGKVSHNEQYF.

J is TRBJ2-5 and V is TRBV20-1, with 12 bases that match TRBD2. The CDR3 length is 15 residues. Germline CDR1 is DFQATT and CDR2 is SNEGSKA (reference sequence). V lost 5 bases and J lost 5; bases outside the gene matches: 9. CDR3 sequence: CSAHRGLAGQETQYF. CDR3 coding DNA: TGCAGTGCTCACCGCGGACTAGCGGGACAGGAGACCCAGTACTTC.

This clonotype was detected a few times. The genes are TRBV7-9 and TRBJ2-1; 13 nucleotides line up with TRBD2. The CDR3 contains 16 residues. Germline lookup yields CDR1 SEHNR and CDR2 FQNEAQ (reference sequence). Germline trimming cut 2 bases from V and 7 bases from J; bases unmatched to any gene: 5. In nucleotides, the CDR3 is TGTGCCAGCAGCTTAATAGGGACTAGCGGGGTGAATGAGCAGTTCTTC. Residues: CASSLIGTSGVNEQFF. The variable domain in full, with the rest retrieved from reference TRBV7-9 and TRBJ2-1, is DTGVSQNPRHKITKRGQNVTFRCDPISEHNRLYWYRQTLGQGPEFLTYFQNEAQLEKSRLLSDRFSAERPKGSFSTLEIQRTEQGDSAMYLCASSLIGTSGVNEQFFGPGTRLTVL.

This clonotype has a handful of counts. The chain has TRBV28 and TRBJ1-2; the D is unclear. V was pared by 8 bases and J by 4 bases, with 14 bases between. From germline, CDR1 is MDHEN and CDR2 SYDVKM. The CDR3 runs 13 residues. Here the CDR3 DNA reads TGTGCCAGCGCAGGAGTCGTTCCCTATGGCTACACCTTC. It yields the protein CASAGVVPYGYTF.

Comments on this clonotype: This likely comes from a read error, as the CDR3 has no conserved phenylalanine or tryptophan at its end. CDR3 bases: TGTGCCAGCAGCGGTACGGGGGGTAGATCCTCCGAGCAGTACTGC. Translating it yields CASSGTGGRSSEQYC. J is TRBJ2-5 and V is TRBV9; TRBD2 agrees at 7 bases. The DNA matches TRBJ2-7 better at its end, which makes the J call doubtful. The CDR3 is made up of 15 amino acids. Per germline, CDR1 SGDLS and CDR2 YYNGEE.

The chain uses TRBV4-2 and TRBJ2-5; maybe TRBD2 (7 bases). The CDR3 spans 17 residues. V was cut by 0 bases and J by 11 bases, with 25 bases left in between. Germline values: CDR1 LGHNA, CDR2 YNFKEQ. Here the CDR3 DNA reads TGTGCCAGCAGCCAAGATCGTAAGGGGGGGGGTTACAATGAGCAGTACTTC. Its protein product is CASSQDRKGGGYNEQYF.

This clonotype was counted only a few times. The chain carries TRBV9 and TRBJ2-1; D call uncertain. Trimming shortened V by 2 bases and J by 3 bases, and 12 bases separated the two germline ends. The CDR3 sequence is 15 residues long. Germline V gene data show CDR1 as SGDLS and CDR2 as YYNGEE. The CDR3 DNA reads TGTGCCAGCAGCGTTCGTGAGACTCGCTACAATGAGCAGTTCTTC. Its protein is CASSVRETRYNEQFF.

Many counts were recorded for this clonotype. The genes are TRBV10-3 and TRBJ2-5, with 7 bases that match TRBD2. This CDR3 has 14 residues. The V gene end was trimmed by 3 bases and the J gene end by 5 bases; junction bases not matched to a gene: 6. The germline V gene has CDR1 ENHRY and CDR2 SYGVKD. The CDR3 sequence: CAISEPPGRETQYF. DNA for the CDR3: TGTGCCATCAGTGAACCTCCCGGGAGGGAGACCCAGTACTTC.

This chain joins TRBV18 and TRBJ2-3; possibly TRBD1 for D (5 bases). The germline V gene has CDR1 KGHSH and CDR2 LQKENI. V shed 2 bases and J shed 6 bases, with 15 bases lying between them. The CDR3 runs to 15 residues. CDR3 bases: TGTGCCAGCTCACCATCACACCAGGGCAAGGATACGCAGTATTTT. It yields the protein CASSPSHQGKDTQYF.

This chain joins TRBV2 and TRBJ1-2; D unresolved. The CDR3 has 12 residues. Germline CDR1 reads SNHLY; CDR2 reads FYNNEI. The V end lost 4 bases, the J end lost 8 bases, and 11 bases lay between the germline ends. The CDR3 coding sequence is TGTGCCAGCAGTGCTGGCGGGTTCGGCTACACCTTC. Residues: CASSAGGFGYTF.

Many counts were recorded for this clonotype. The chain combines TRBV12-3 or TRBV12-4 with TRBJ2-7, with D unclear. The length of the CDR3 is 13 residues. V lost 6 bases, J lost 0 bases, and 9 bases lay in between. CDR3: CASSTRDSYEQYF. DNA of the CDR3: TGTGCCAGCAGCACCCGAGACTCCTACGAGCAGTACTTC.

Comment on this clonotype: This sequence may be a read error, since a much larger clone differs from it by one base. This chain connects TRBV29-1 to TRBJ2-7; TRBD1 or TRBD2 may be the D gene (6 bases each). The CDR3 is 14 amino acids. The germline gives CDR1 SQVTM, CDR2 ANQGSEA. DNA of the CDR3: TGCAGCGTTGGAGGGGGACTCGCCTCGCTCGAGCAGTGCTTC. This gives the protein CSVGGGLASLEQCF.

The V gene is TRBV27, the J gene TRBJ2-7; D might be TRBD2 (6 bases). This CDR3 is built from 14 residues. V was shortened by 6 bases and J by 5 bases, with 17 bases between the two germline ends. CDR1 and CDR2 from the germline V gene are MNHEY and SMNVEV (reference sequence). CDR3 nucleotide sequence: TGTGCCAGCAGGGCTTGGGGACTTCCCAACGAGCAGTACTTC. It codes for CASRAWGLPNEQYF.

The rearrangement links TRBV5-1 to TRBJ1-4; 7 positions match TRBD1. Germline loops: CDR1 SGHRS, CDR2 YFSETQ. The CDR3 loop spans 15 amino acids. The junction had 8 bases not matched to a gene; V was cut back by 2 bases and J by 7 bases. This CDR3 is CASSFIQGGVEKLFF. CDR3 DNA: TGCGCCAGCAGCTTTATTCAGGGGGGAGTTGAAAAACTGTTTTTT. The variable domain in full, with the rest retrieved from reference TRBV5-1 and TRBJ1-4, is KAGVTQTPRYLIKTRGQQVTLSCSPISGHRSVSWYQQTPGQGLQFLFEYFSETQRNKGNFPGRFSGRQFSNSRSEMNVSTLELGDSALYLCASSFIQGGVEKLFFGSGTQLSVL.

This clonotype occurred a few times. The chain carries TRBV5-1 and TRBJ1-6, with 7 bases fitting TRBD1. The CDR3 has 14 amino acids. Trimming at V came to 4 bases and at J to 10 bases, leaving 8 bases not matched to a gene. Germline CDR1 and CDR2: SGHRS and YFSETQ. Written as DNA, the CDR3 is TGCGCCAGCAGCCTGATCACAGGGGAATCACCCCTCCACTTT. Its translation is CASSLITGESPLHF. The entire variable domain, with the rest obtained from reference TRBV5-1 and TRBJ1-6, is as follows: KAGVTQTPRYLIKTRGQQVTLSCSPISGHRSVSWYQQTPGQGLQFLFEYFSETQRNKGNFPGRFSGRQFSNSRSEMNVSTLELGDSALYLCASSLITGESPLHFGNGTRLTVT.

This rearrangement joins TRBV7-8 to TRBJ1-5, with unresolved D. Trimming left V 6 bases short and J 3 bases short, with 12 bases between. This CDR3 has 14 residues. Germline assignment: CDR1 SGHVS and CDR2 FQNEAQ. CDR3 nucleotide sequence: TGTGCCAGCAGTTACGGAGACCCCAATCAGCCCCAGCATTTT. The encoded protein is CASSYGDPNQPQHF.

This clonotype appeared many times. The chain couples TRBV6-6 to TRBJ2-5, with 11 bases fitting TRBD2. The CDR3 contains 17 residues. Germline V gene sequence: CDR1 MNHNY, CDR2 SVGAGI (reference sequence). The V and J ends lost 2 bases and 5 bases, in that order; junction bases with no gene match: 10. CDR3 residues: CASSYLASGRPSETQYF. CDR3 coding DNA: TGTGCCAGCAGTTACCTGGCTAGCGGGAGGCCAAGTGAGACCCAGTACTTC.

The chain joins TRBV6-1 to TRBJ1-1; D uncertain. The CDR3 runs to 16 residues. V was shortened by 3 bases and J by 1 base, with 15 bases between the two germline ends. CDR1 and CDR2 (germline): MNHNS, SASEGT. The CDR3 loop is CASSEPLGSGNTEAFF. CDR3 sequence (DNA): TGTGCCAGCAGTGAGCCTCTGGGGTCGGGGAACACTGAAGCTTTCTTT.